This TCR beta chain came from a study of CD8 T cells in ankylosing spondylitis. This clonotype was detected many times. There are 13 residues in the CDR3. In germline, CDR1 is SGHVS, CDR2 FNYEAQ. V shed 2 bases and J shed 5 bases, with 7 bases lying between them. MiXCR, applied by TCRdb to the 5' RACE reads, yields one record per CDR3 protein. The table has around 220,000 distinct CDR3 sequences, more than 9% seen once. The receptor comes from a male donor with ankylosing spondylitis or in good health (not recorded which). The sequencing sample was made of blood, either unsorted or a sorted T cell fraction (not recorded which). The chain carries TRBV7-6 and TRBJ1-5; possible D gene TRBD1, 6 bases. The DNA for the CDR3 is TGTGCCAGCAGCTTAAAGGGGGATCAGCCCCAGCATTTT. Protein sequence: CASSLKGDQPQHF.